These 22 T cell receptor beta chains were sequenced from one sample in a study of T cells in localized non-small cell lung cancer. Repertoires were generated with immunoSEQ multiplex PCR, while TCRdb's copy carries only in-frame clones and drops some. The table lists about 26,000 clones, about 84% of them singletons. This specimen consisted of peripheral blood, obtained before any cancer treatment. Every receptor here comes from a man aged 40 to 70 with stage III squamous cell lung carcinoma.

This clone was counted once. This chain links TRBV11-2 with TRBJ1-1; tentatively, D is TRBD1 (6 bases). Trimming left V 5 bases short and J 3 bases short, with 10 bases between. CDR1 and CDR2 from the germline V gene are SGHAT and FQNNGV. There are 13 residues in the CDR3. In DNA, the CDR3 is TGTGCCAGCAGCACAACAGGGTACACTGAAGCTTTCTTT. Its protein is CASSTTGYTEAFF.

The rearrangement links TRBV30 to TRBJ2-5; no clear D gene. CDR3 length equals 11 residues. Per the germline V gene, CDR1 is GTSNPN and CDR2 is SVGIG (reference sequence). The germline V and J ends were trimmed by 0 bases and 5 bases, with 4 bases remaining between them. The CDR3 DNA reads TGTGCCTGGAGTGTCGGGGAGACCCAGTACTTC. Encoded protein: CAWSVGETQYF. The variable domain in full, with the rest retrieved from reference TRBV30 and TRBJ2-5, is SQTIHQWPATLVQPVGSPLSLECTVEGTSNPNLYWYRQAAGRGLQLLFYSVGIGQISSEVPQNLSASRPQDRQFILSSKKLLLSDSGFYLCAWSVGETQYFGPGTRLLVL.

The chain joins TRBV2 to TRBJ2-7; 9 nucleotides line up with TRBD1. CDR1 and CDR2 from the germline V gene are SNHLY and FYNNEI. Trimming at V came to 10 bases and at J to 4 bases, leaving 17 bases not matched to a gene. The CDR3 covers 16 residues. The DNA of the CDR3 is TGTGCCATTACGGGACAGGGATCACTCCAGCATTACGAGCAGTACTTC. It specifies CAITGQGSLQHYEQYF.

This chain connects TRBV21-1 to TRBJ2-7; TRBD2, the table's D call, was not compared with the DNA. TRBV21-1 is labeled a pseudogene. This CDR3 region has 16 residues. The CDR3 bases are TGTGCCAGCAGCAAACCCAGCGGGGGGCCCTCCTACGAGCAGTACGTC. This encodes CASSKPSGGPSYEQYV.

The V call is TRBV7-6, the J call TRBJ2-2; D may match TRBD1 or TRBD2 (5 bases each). V lost 5 bases and J lost 0, with 16 bases in between. The CDR3 has 17 residues. Germline lookup yields CDR1 SGHVS and CDR2 FNYEAQ. The chain's CDR3 is CASSLLRGPTNTGELFF. The CDR3 DNA sequence: TGTGCCAGCAGCCTGCTCCGGGGCCCAACGAACACCGGGGAGCTGTTTTTT.

The CDR3 DNA sequence: TGTGCCAGCAGCAAACGCCTGTACTCCCTCTACGAGCAGTACGTC. This translates into CASSKRLYSLYEQYV. This chain uses TRBV21-1 with TRBJ2-7. TRBV21-1 is assigned pseudogene status. This CDR3 is 15 amino acids long.

The chain is built from TRBV15 and TRBJ2-1; tentatively, D is TRBD2 (5 bases). Germline V gene lookup returns CDR1 LNHNV and CDR2 YYDKDF (reference sequence). CDR3 length equals 13 residues. V lost 1 base, J lost 7 bases, and 8 bases lay in between. The CDR3 DNA reads as TGTGCCACCAGCAGAGGGGGAGTGAATGAGCAGTTCTTC. It encodes CATSRGGVNEQFF.

This chain links TRBV27 with TRBJ1-1; D not certain. V lost 8 bases to trimming and J lost 2 bases, with 21 bases between them. The CDR3 totals 16 residues. Germline V gene data show CDR1 as MNHEY and CDR2 as SMNVEV (reference sequence). CDR3 region: CASARPGGRFNTEAFF. The CDR3 DNA follows: TGTGCCAGCGCACGTCCGGGAGGGAGGTTCAACACTGAAGCTTTCTTT.

The rearrangement joins TRBV9 to TRBJ1-3; D not resolved. The V end lost 4 bases, the J end lost 4 bases, and 9 bases lay between the germline ends. Germline V CDR1 and CDR2: SGDLS, YYNGEE. The CDR3 runs to 13 residues. In DNA, the CDR3 is TGTGCCAGCAGCCCTTCCTGGGGAAACACCATATATTTT. Translation gives CASSPSWGNTIYF.

The chain is built from TRBV5-1 and TRBJ2-5, with 7 bases lining up with TRBD2. J gave up 1 base and V 6 bases, and 3 bases lay outside the gene matches. CDR3 length equals 13 residues. The germline CDR1 and CDR2 sequences are SGHRS and YFSETQ. The CDR3 protein is CASTSGGQETQYF. CDR3 in DNA: TGCGCCAGCACTAGCGGAGGCCAAGAGACCCAGTACTTC.

The genes are TRBV19 and TRBJ2-7; perhaps TRBD1 as D (5 bases). V was pared by 2 bases and J by 3 bases, with 8 bases between. Germline V lookup: CDR1 LNHDA, CDR2 SQIVND (reference sequence). CDR3 size: 13 residues. In DNA, the CDR3 is TGTGCCAGTAGTATACGACAGTACTACGAGCAGTACTTC. Translated: CASSIRQYYEQYF. Full variable domain (missing parts from reference TRBV19 and TRBJ2-7): DGGITQSPKYLFRKEGQNVTLSCEQNLNHDAMYWYRQDPGQGLRLIYYSQIVNDFQKGDIAEGYSVSREKKESFPLTVTSAQKNPTAFYLCASSIRQYYEQYFGPGTRLTVT.

This chain links TRBV6-1 with TRBJ1-1, with 11 bases aligning to TRBD1. Germline V gene data show CDR1 as MNHNS and CDR2 as SASEGT. This CDR3 has 14 residues. V shed 5 bases and J 5 bases; nucleotides not matched to a gene: 4. The CDR3 loop is CASSWTGGETEAFF. The DNA for the CDR3 is TGTGCCAGCAGTTGGACAGGGGGCGAGACTGAAGCTTTCTTT.

The chain has TRBV4-1 and TRBJ2-7, with 7 bases aligning to TRBD2. Per the germline V gene, CDR1 is MGHRA and CDR2 is YSYEKL. This CDR3 comprises 15 residues. After removal of 0 bases from V and 4 bases from J, the junction contained 6 bases not matched to a gene. CDR3 sequence (DNA): TGCGCCAGCAGCCAAGAGAGGGGACTAAGATACGAGCAGTACTTC. Encoded protein: CASSQERGLRYEQYF.

The rearrangement uses TRBV7-2 and TRBJ2-4; TRBD2 agrees at 7 bases. The CDR3 spans 14 residues. The germline V gene has CDR1 SGHTA and CDR2 FQGNSA. V shed 7 bases and J 0 bases; nucleotides not matched to a gene: 3. CDR3 sequence (DNA): TGTGCCAGCAACGTAGCGGGAGCCAAAAACATTCAGTACTTC. Translated: CASNVAGAKNIQYF.

This chain connects TRBV28 to TRBJ2-7; D tentatively fits TRBD1 or TRBD2 (7 bases each). This CDR3 comprises 16 residues. In germline, CDR1 is MDHEN, CDR2 SYDVKM. V was pared by 2 bases and J by 0 bases, with 14 bases between. Written as DNA, the CDR3 is TGTGCCAGCAGTTTAATCAGGGGGGGCGGCTCCTACGAGCAGTACTTC. This codes for CASSLIRGGGSYEQYF.

The chain is built from TRBV15 and TRBJ2-7; 7 bases match TRBD1. V shed 5 bases and J 2 bases; nucleotides not matched to a gene: 6. Germline CDR1 reads LNHNV; CDR2 reads YYDKDF (reference sequence). The CDR3 covers 14 residues. The DNA of the CDR3 is TGTGCCACCAGCCCATGGGACAGCCCCTACGAGCAGTACTTC. Its translation: CATSPWDSPYEQYF.

The rearrangement uses TRBV19 and TRBJ1-5; TRBD1 matches at 10 bases. Per the germline V gene, CDR1 is LNHDA and CDR2 is SQIVND (reference sequence). The CDR3 is 14 amino acids. The V gene end was trimmed by 7 bases and the J gene end by 9 bases; junction bases not matched to a gene: 9. CDR3 amino acids: CASKVDRGFGPQHF. In nucleotides, the CDR3 is TGTGCCAGTAAAGTGGACAGGGGGTTCGGGCCCCAGCATTTT.

V gene TRBV12-5 combines with J gene TRBJ2-3; maybe TRBD2 (6 bases). The V gene's germline CDR1 is LGHNT and CDR2 FRNRAP. This CDR3 has 14 amino acids. V gave up 4 bases and J gave up 2 bases, with 10 bases separating them. The DNA for the CDR3 is TGTGCTAGTGGTTCGGACTATCTCACAGATACGCAGTATTTT. This gives the protein CASGSDYLTDTQYF.

This chain uses TRBV19 with TRBJ1-2; D remains ambiguous. Trimming took 3 bases from V and 3 from J, leaving 8 bases between them. CDR1 and CDR2 (germline): LNHDA, SQIVND (reference sequence). The CDR3 is 13 residues long. The DNA for the CDR3 is TGTGCCAGTAGTATTTCCAGTTACTATGGCTACACCTTC. Translating gives CASSISSYYGYTF.

This chain links TRBV5-4 with TRBJ2-7; D gene ambiguous. V lost 0 bases and J 7 bases, leaving 11 bases between the germline ends. Per germline, CDR1 SGHNT and CDR2 YYREEE (reference sequence). This CDR3 region has 13 residues. CDR3 sequence (DNA): TGTGCCAGCAGCTTGGACGGGCTGGGGGAGCAGTACTTC. Protein: CASSLDGLGEQYF.

Relative to its sample, this clone is medium-sized (0.01 to 0.1%). This rearrangement joins TRBV5-4 to TRBJ1-1, with D maybe TRBD1 (5 bases). CDR1 and CDR2 (germline): SGHNT, YYREEE (reference sequence). Trimming stripped 0 bases from V and 3 bases from J, with 9 bases between. The length of the CDR3 is 14 residues. In DNA, the CDR3 is TGTGCCAGCAGCTTGGGGGGGGACGACACTGAAGCTTTCTTT. It is translated as CASSLGGDDTEAFF. Looking up the rest from reference TRBV5-4 and TRBJ1-1 gives the full variable domain: ETGVTQSPTHLIKTRGQQVTLRCSSQSGHNTVSWYQQALGQGPQFIFQYYREEENGRGNFPPRFSGLQFPNYSSELNVNALELDDSALYLCASSLGGDDTEAFFGQGTRLTVV.

The chain combines TRBV30 with TRBJ1-6, with 8 bases fitting TRBD1. From germline, CDR1 is GTSNPN and CDR2 SVGIG (reference sequence). The CDR3 is 16 amino acids. With 0 bases clipped from V and 4 bases from J, the junction kept 5 bases outside the gene matches. This CDR3 is CAWSVHRTGYNSPLHF. DNA for the CDR3: TGTGCCTGGAGTGTCCACCGGACAGGGTATAATTCACCCCTCCACTTT.